These 5 T cell receptor beta chains share one sample of origin, sequenced in a study of blood T cell repertoires in COVID-19 (dated by TCRdb to 2020 to 2021). Library preparation employed the immunoSEQ multiplex PCR assay. TCRdb obtained this table from immuneACCESS and retained in-frame rearrangements with V and J assigned. These tables miss some clones; where compared with another copy, unresolved V genes account for less than half of the shortfall, and the remainder is unexplained. A total of fewer than 200,000 clones appear in this sample, about 90% of them only once. The ten largest clones represent 0.95% to 1.5% of the sample. Sequencing was carried out using PBMCs or T cells enriched from blood (not recorded which). These receptors all stem from a human donor with acute COVID-19. The donor label of this sample is uncertain.

Concerning this clone: An end of the junction differs from the germline gene, which may be a read error. This chain uses TRBV19 with TRBJ2-3; 10 bases are shared with TRBD1. CDR1 and CDR2 from the germline V gene are LNHDA and SQIVND (reference sequence). This CDR3 comprises 17 residues. The CDR3 protein is CASSRGTGAYSTDTQYF. CDR3 DNA: TGTGCCAGCAGTAGGGGGACAGGGGCCTATAGCACAGATACGCAGTATTTT.

The chain is built from TRBV4-1 and TRBJ1-5, with 9 bases identical to TRBD1. Germline-derived CDR1 and CDR2 are MGHRA and YSYEKL. The V and J ends lost 1 base and 7 bases, in that order; junction bases with no gene match: 11. This CDR3 is built from 17 residues. In nucleotides, the CDR3 is TGCGCCAGCAGCCAAGGCCGTGCGCGGACAGGGGTGCAGCCCCAGCATTTT. Translated: CASSQGRARTGVQPQHF.

The chain links TRBV27 to TRBJ2-3; D possibly corresponds to TRBD1 (5 bases). The CDR3 runs 15 residues. V lost 8 bases, J lost 1 base, and 16 bases lay in between. Germline lookup yields CDR1 MNHEY and CDR2 SMNVEV (reference sequence). CDR3 DNA: TGTGCCAGCTCCTCTTTGGGGCAGGGCACAGATACGCAGTATTTT. Encoded protein: CASSSLGQGTDTQYF.

The rearrangement uses TRBV5-4 and TRBJ1-1; D remains unclear. Germline V CDR1 and CDR2: SGHNT, YYREEE (reference sequence). This CDR3 region has 14 residues. Trimming took 4 bases from V and 1 from J, leaving 11 bases between them. The CDR3 nucleotides are TGTGCCAGCAGCATGAGGAGTGGGAACACTGAAGCTTTCTTT. Translated, it gives CASSMRSGNTEAFF.

This clone has only one observation. The genes are TRBV27 and TRBJ1-1; perhaps TRBD1 as D (5 bases). Germline CDR1 MNHEY, CDR2 SMNVEV (reference sequence). The CDR3 sequence is 15 residues long. V was pared by 4 bases and J by 0 bases, with 12 bases between. Here the CDR3 DNA reads TGTGCCAGCAGTTACCAGGGAAGTCTGAACACTGAAGCTTTCTTT. Protein sequence: CASSYQGSLNTEAFF.